This TCR beta chain was sequenced during a study of early T cells in non-severe SARS-CoV-2 infection. This clonotype was observed a few times. The CDR3 runs 16 residues. Looked up from germline, CDR1 is SGHTA and CDR2 is FQGNSA. V lost 5 bases, J lost 0 bases, and 9 bases stayed unmatched. A single record per CDR3 protein comes from TCRdb applying MiXCR to the 5' RACE reads. Among tens of thousands of distinct CDR3 sequences listed, around 14% were seen once. Sample: whole blood. This clonotype originated in an adult who was a healthcare worker with PCR-confirmed SARS-CoV-2 infection or an uninfected control (not recorded which). The genes are TRBV7-2 and TRBJ1-1; 7 bases agree with TRBD1. The CDR3 loop reads CASSTGTARMNTEAFF. The CDR3 nucleotides read TGTGCCAGCAGCACCGGGACAGCCCGCATGAACACTGAAGCTTTCTTT.